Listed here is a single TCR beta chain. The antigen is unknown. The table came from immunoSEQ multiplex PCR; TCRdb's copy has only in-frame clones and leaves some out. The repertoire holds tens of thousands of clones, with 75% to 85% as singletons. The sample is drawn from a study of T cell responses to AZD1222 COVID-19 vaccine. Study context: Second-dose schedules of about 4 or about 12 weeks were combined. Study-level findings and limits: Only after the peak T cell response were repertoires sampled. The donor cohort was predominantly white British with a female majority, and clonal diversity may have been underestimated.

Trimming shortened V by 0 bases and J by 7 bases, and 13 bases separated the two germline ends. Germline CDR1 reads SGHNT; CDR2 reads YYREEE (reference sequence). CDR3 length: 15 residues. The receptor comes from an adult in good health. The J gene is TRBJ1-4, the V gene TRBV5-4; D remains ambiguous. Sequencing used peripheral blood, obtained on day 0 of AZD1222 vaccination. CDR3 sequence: CASSLEPLRGEKLFF. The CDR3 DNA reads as TGTGCCAGCAGCTTGGAACCGCTAAGAGGTGAAAAACTGTTTTTT.